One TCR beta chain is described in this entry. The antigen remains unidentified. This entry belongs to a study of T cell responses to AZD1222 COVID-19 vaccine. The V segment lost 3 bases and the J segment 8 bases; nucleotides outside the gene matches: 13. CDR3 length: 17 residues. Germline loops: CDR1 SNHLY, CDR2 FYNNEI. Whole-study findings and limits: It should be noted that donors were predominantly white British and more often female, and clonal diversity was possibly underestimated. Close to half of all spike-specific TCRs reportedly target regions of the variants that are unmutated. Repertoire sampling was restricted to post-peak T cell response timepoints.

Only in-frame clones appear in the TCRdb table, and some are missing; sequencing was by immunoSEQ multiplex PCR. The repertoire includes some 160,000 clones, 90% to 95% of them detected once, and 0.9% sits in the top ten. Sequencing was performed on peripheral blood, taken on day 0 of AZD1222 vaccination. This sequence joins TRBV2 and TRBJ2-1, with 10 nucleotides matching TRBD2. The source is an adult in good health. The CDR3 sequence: CASSDIILAGDEDEQFF. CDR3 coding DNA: TGTGCCAGCAGTGATATTATTCTAGCGGGGGATGAGGATGAGCAGTTCTTC.